This T cell receptor (beta chain) comes out of a study of T cell repertoires in cytomegalovirus infection. Study summary: Use of recently identified HLA-C-restricted and well-studied HLA-B-restricted CMV epitopes was part of the study. TCR beta signatures that were public indicated CMV infection and matching HLA type. Study-wide findings and caveats: Cumulated frequencies of public TCR beta families served to identify carriers of CMV plus the relevant HLA.

TCRdb fed the reads into MiXCR, producing one record per CDR3 protein. The sample has approximately 730,000 distinct CDR3 sequences; around 32% are singletons. The CDR3 sequence is 15 residues long. The J segment lost 3 bases and the V segment lost 4 bases, leaving 4 bases of the junction unmatched. Germline V gene lookup returns CDR1 SNHLY and CDR2 FYNNEI. This clonotype came up once. Its matching antigen is unknown. The sequenced sample was cultured PBMCs, obtained from culture after CMV antigen stimulation. V and J are TRBV2 and TRBJ2-3; 10 nucleotides line up with TRBD2. The source is a human donor in good health (CMV status not recorded). Some clones in this sample may be carry-over from other donors' samples. The CDR3 sequence is CASSVERGGTDTQYF. The CDR3 DNA sequence: TGTGCCAGCAGTGTCGAGCGGGGGGGGACAGATACGCAGTATTTT.